This T cell receptor (beta chain) was recovered during a study of CD8+CD57+ T cells in acquired aplastic anemia. Both TCR beta VDJ combination and CDR3 sequence profiling were carried out. Genomic DNA was the template for this profiling. TCRdb recomputed calls from the reads with MiXCR, one row per CDR3 protein. Among around 200,000 distinct CDR3 sequences listed, around 63% were seen once. The germline gives CDR1 LNHDA, CDR2 SQIVND (reference sequence). Deletions cut 7 bases from V and 3 bases from J, with 15 bases between. The CDR3 consists of 14 residues. Sequenced patients had shown CD8+CD57+ cell expansion by flow cytometry. The diagnosis in all patients was severe acquired aplastic anemia.

The V call is TRBV19, the J call TRBJ1-2; D perhaps matches TRBD1 (6 bases). The receptor was derived from a human donor with aplastic anemia. Sequencing used sorted CD4+, CD8+, or CD8+CD57+ T cells (not recorded which) from PBMCs. CDR3 sequence: CASNRQVGDYGYTF. CDR3 nucleotides: TGTGCCAGTAACCGACAGGTCGGGGACTATGGCTACACCTTC.